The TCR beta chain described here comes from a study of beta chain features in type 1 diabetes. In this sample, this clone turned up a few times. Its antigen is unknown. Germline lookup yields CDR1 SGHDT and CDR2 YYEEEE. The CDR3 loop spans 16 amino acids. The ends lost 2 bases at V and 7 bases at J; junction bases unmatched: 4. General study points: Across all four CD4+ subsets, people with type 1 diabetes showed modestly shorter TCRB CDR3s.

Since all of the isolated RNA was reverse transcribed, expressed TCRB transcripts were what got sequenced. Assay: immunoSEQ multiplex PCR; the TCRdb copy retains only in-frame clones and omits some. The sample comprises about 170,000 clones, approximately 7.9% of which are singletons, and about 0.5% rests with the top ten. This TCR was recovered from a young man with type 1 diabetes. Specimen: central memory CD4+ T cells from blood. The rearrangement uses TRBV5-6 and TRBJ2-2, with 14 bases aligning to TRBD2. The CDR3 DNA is TGTGCCAGCAGCTTACCGGGACTAGCGGGAGACGGGGAGCTGTTTTTT. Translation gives CASSLPGLAGDGELFF.